Each of the 4 T cell receptor beta chains below was sequenced from the same sample in a study of radiation and T cells in renal cell carcinoma. This sample's time point: blood 2 weeks post-SBRT. This sample's treatment: 15 Gy SBRT to primary tumor, nephrectomy 4 weeks later. The data were produced by immunoSEQ multiplex PCR, yet TCRdb's version contains in-frame clones alone and is incomplete. Of some 75,000 clones detected, more than 75% appear once; the ten largest clones hold less than 7%. The source was blood, collected from a patient whose treatment included radiotherapy and nephrectomy. The receptors were gathered from a man aged 55 to 70 with renal cell carcinoma.

This chain links TRBV28 with TRBJ2-1, with 7 positions matching TRBD2. The ends lost 1 base at V and 3 bases at J; junction bases unmatched: 15. Looked up from germline, CDR1 is MDHEN and CDR2 is SYDVKM. This CDR3 region has 19 residues. The CDR3 DNA follows: TGTGCCAGCAGTTTATTGGGCGGGAGTAGTCCCCAGTACTACAATGAGCAGTTCTTC. Its translation: CASSLLGGSSPQYYNEQFF.

The chain uses TRBV7-9 and TRBJ2-1; 9 bases agree with TRBD2. The junction had 13 bases not matched to a gene; V was cut back by 5 bases and J by 8 bases. Germline CDR1 reads SEHNR; CDR2 reads FQNEAQ (reference sequence). CDR3 length equals 16 residues. The CDR3 loop reads CASSPVASGNHYEQFF. As DNA, the CDR3 is TGTGCCAGCAGCCCTGTGGCTAGCGGGAATCATTATGAGCAGTTCTTC.

This clone appeared a single time. The genes are TRBV4-2 and TRBJ2-7; D possibly matches TRBD1 or TRBD2 (6 bases each). CDR3 length: 17 residues. CDR1 is LGHNA, CDR2 YNFKEQ, per germline. Trimming took 0 bases from V and 2 from J, leaving 17 bases between them. The CDR3 DNA sequence: TGTGCCAGCAGCCAAGATTGGGGGCAGGAGGGACCCTACGAGCAGTACTTC. Its protein product is CASSQDWGQEGPYEQYF.

The chain has TRBV27 and TRBJ2-7; 10 positions match TRBD2. The CDR3 contains 15 residues. J lost 0 bases, V lost 3 bases, and 2 bases had no gene match. The germline V gene encodes CDR1 MNHEY and CDR2 SMNVEV (reference sequence). CDR3 in amino acids: CASSFGLAASYEQYF. The CDR3 nucleotides are TGTGCCAGCAGTTTTGGACTAGCGGCCTCCTACGAGCAGTACTTC.